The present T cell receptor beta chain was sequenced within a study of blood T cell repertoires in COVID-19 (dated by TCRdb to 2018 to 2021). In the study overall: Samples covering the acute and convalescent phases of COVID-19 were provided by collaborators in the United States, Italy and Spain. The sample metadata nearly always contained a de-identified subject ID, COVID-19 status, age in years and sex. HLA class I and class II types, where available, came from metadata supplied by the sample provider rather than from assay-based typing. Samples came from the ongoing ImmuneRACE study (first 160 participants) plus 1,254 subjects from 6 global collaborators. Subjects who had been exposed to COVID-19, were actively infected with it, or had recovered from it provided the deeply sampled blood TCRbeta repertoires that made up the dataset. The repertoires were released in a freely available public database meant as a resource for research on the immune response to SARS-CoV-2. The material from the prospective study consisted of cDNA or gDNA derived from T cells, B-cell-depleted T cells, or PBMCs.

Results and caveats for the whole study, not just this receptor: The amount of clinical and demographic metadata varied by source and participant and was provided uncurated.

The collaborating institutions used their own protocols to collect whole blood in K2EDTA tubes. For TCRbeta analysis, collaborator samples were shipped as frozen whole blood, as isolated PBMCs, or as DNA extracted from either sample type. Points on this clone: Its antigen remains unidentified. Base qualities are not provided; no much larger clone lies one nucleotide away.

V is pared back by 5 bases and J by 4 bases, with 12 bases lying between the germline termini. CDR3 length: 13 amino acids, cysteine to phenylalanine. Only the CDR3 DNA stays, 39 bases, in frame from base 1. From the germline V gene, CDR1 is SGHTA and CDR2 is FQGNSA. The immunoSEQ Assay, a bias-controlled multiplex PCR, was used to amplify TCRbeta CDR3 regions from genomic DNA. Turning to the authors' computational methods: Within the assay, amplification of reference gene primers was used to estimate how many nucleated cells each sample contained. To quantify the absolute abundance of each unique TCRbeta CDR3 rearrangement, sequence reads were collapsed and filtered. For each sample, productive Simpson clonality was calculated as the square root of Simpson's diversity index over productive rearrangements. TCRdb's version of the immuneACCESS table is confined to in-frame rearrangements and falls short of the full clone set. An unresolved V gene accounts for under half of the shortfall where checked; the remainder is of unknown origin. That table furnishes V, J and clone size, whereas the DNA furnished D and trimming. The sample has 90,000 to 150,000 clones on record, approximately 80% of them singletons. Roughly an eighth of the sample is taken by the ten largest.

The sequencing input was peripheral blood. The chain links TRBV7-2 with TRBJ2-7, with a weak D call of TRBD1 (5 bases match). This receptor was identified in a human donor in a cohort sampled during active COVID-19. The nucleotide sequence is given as TGTGCCAGCAGCCGCGCACAGGAATACGAGCAGTACTTC. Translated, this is CASSRAQEYEQYF.